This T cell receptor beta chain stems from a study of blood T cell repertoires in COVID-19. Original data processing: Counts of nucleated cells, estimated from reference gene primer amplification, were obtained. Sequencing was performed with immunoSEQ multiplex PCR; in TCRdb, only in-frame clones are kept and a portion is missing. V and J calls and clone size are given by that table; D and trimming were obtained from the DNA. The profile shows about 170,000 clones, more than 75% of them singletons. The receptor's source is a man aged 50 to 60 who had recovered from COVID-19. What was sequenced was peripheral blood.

The CDR3 region is CASTREQGVQQPQHF. CDR3 in DNA: TGTGCCAGTACCAGGGAACAGGGGGTACAACAGCCCCAGCATTTT. J is TRBJ1-5 and V is TRBV28, with 8 bases identical to TRBD1. This CDR3 region has 15 residues. Germline loops: CDR1 MDHEN, CDR2 SYDVKM. V trimming: 9 bases; J trimming: 7 bases; junction bases outside the gene matches: 14.